This is a list of T cell receptor beta chains from one sample in a study of T-cell reconstitution after alpha-beta-depleted transplantation in children. TCRdb fed the PCR reads into MiXCR, producing one record per CDR3 protein. Here the sample spans some 240,000 distinct CDR3 sequences, 9.7% being singletons. This specimen was PBMCs from the stem cell graft donor, taken from the stem cell graft. The receptors originated from a human donor who donated a stem cell graft to a child with SCID. Each CDR3 is given with its conserved first and last residue. D genes are given only for firm matches. Part of the rows lack a size; the others show once, few, many or a class for expanded clones.

j_gene	d_gene	v_gene	abundance	CDR3aa	CDR3nt
TRBJ2-1	TRBD1	TRBV6-6	many	CASRGQGYEQFF	TGTGCCAGCAGGGGACAGGGCTATGAGCAGTTCTTC
TRBJ1-2	NA	TRBV6-1	many	CASSPSGGLNYGYTF	TGTGCCAGCAGCCCTTCTGGGGGGCTGAACTATGGCTACACCTTC
TRBJ2-1	NA	TRBV11-3	many	CASSWGAVNNEQFF	TGTGCCAGTAGCTGGGGGGCGGTGAACAATGAGCAGTTCTTC
TRBJ2-7	TRBD1	TRBV20-1	many	CSARDRTGVHEQYF	TGCAGTGCTAGAGATCGTACAGGGGTCCACGAGCAGTACTTC
TRBJ2-7	TRBD2	TRBV5-1	many	CASSASGGISYEQYF	TGCGCCAGCAGCGCCTCGGGGGGGATCTCCTACGAGCAGTACTTC
TRBJ1-2	NA	TRBV7-8	many	CASSPRGGEYGYTF	TGTGCCAGCAGCCCCCGTGGGGGCGAGTATGGCTACACCTTC
TRBJ1-1	NA	TRBV11-2	many	CASSQLGVNTEAFF	TGTGCCAGCAGTCAACTCGGAGTGAACACTGAAGCTTTCTTT
TRBJ2-5	NA	TRBV7-8	many	CASSLALTVGVRETQYF	TGTGCCAGCAGCTTAGCGCTGACAGTGGGGGTTAGGGAGACCCAGTACTTC
TRBJ1-4	NA	TRBV3-1	many	CASSISGVTNEKLFF	TGTGCCAGCAGCATTTCAGGGGTAACTAATGAAAAACTGTTTTTT
TRBJ2-7	TRBD1	TRBV5-1	many	CASSGTGGYEQYF	TGCGCCAGCAGCGGGACAGGGGGTTACGAGCAGTACTTC
TRBJ2-3	NA	TRBV4-3	few	CASSRGAQGPSTDTQYF	TGCGCCAGCAGCCGGGGGGCCCAGGGTCCTAGCACAGATACGCAGTATTTT
TRBJ2-3	TRBD2	TRBV5-1	many	CASSRGGSSTDTQYF	TGCGCCAGCAGCCGCGGGGGATCGAGCACAGATACGCAGTATTTT
TRBJ2-3	TRBD2	TRBV20-1	many	CSASTIAGGPYTQYF	TGCAGTGCTTCCACAATAGCGGGGGGGCCTTATACGCAGTATTTT
TRBJ1-1	NA	TRBV7-2	many	CASALGGWNTEAFF	TGTGCCAGCGCTTTGGGGGGCTGGAACACTGAAGCTTTCTTT
TRBJ2-3	NA	TRBV7-2	many	CASSPRLRDTQYF	TGTGCCAGCAGCCCCAGGTTGCGGGATACGCAGTATTTT
TRBJ2-5	TRBD1	TRBV18	many	CASSPPVGQGEKEVETQYF	TGTGCCAGCTCACCACCGGTCGGACAGGGGGAGAAAGAGGTAGAGACCCAGTACTTC
TRBJ2-1	TRBD2	TRBV10-3	many	CAISESWYIGPAGGYNEQFF	TGTGCCATCAGTGAGTCCTGGTACATCGGGCCAGCGGGGGGTTACAATGAGCAGTTCTTC
TRBJ1-2	NA	TRBV20-1	many	CSAQPALNYGYTF	TGCAGTGCCCAACCGGCCCTTAACTATGGCTACACCTTC
TRBJ2-2	TRBD2	TRBV27	many	CASSLGTSDMGELFF	TGTGCCAGCAGTTTGGGGACTAGCGATATGGGGGAGCTGTTTTTT
TRBJ1-1	NA	TRBV7-9	many	CASSSGVGGLNTEAFF	TGTGCCAGCAGCTCTGGTGTGGGTGGTCTGAACACTGAAGCTTTCTTT
TRBJ2-1	NA	TRBV7-2	many	CASSLEGLSAYNEQFF	TGTGCCAGCAGCTTAGAGGGCCTTTCTGCCTACAATGAGCAGTTCTTC
TRBJ2-7	TRBD2	TRBV20-1	NA	CSASTSGGANEQYF	TGCAGTGCTAGCACTAGCGGGGGGGCCAACGAGCAGTACTTC
TRBJ2-4	NA	TRBV3-1	many	CASSQDRGSSLGKNIQYF	TGTGCCAGCAGCCAAGATAGGGGCTCCTCCCTTGGCAAAAACATTCAGTACTTC
TRBJ2-4	TRBD2	TRBV7-6	many	CASSLGPSGAKNIQYF	TGTGCCAGCAGCTTAGGCCCTAGCGGGGCGAAAAACATTCAGTACTTC
TRBJ1-2	NA	TRBV29-1	many	CSVEKGDGAGLYGYTF	TGCAGCGTTGAAAAGGGGGATGGGGCCGGACTTTATGGCTACACCTTC
TRBJ2-7	NA	TRBV12-3/TRBV12-4	many	CASSPTGASYEQYF	TGTGCCAGCAGTCCGACGGGGGCAAGCTACGAGCAGTACTTC
TRBJ2-1	TRBD2	TRBV29-1	few	CSVEGGGGPDNEQFF	TGCAGCGTTGAAGGAGGCGGGGGGCCGGACAATGAGCAGTTCTTC
TRBJ1-5	NA	TRBV5-6	many	CASSLAGSGQPQHF	TGTGCCAGCAGCTTGGCAGGGTCGGGTCAGCCCCAGCATTTT
TRBJ2-2	TRBD1	TRBV7-9	many	CASSAQPGQGGTGELFF	TGTGCCAGCAGCGCCCAGCCGGGACAGGGCGGCACCGGGGAGCTGTTTTTT
TRBJ2-3	NA	TRBV7-9	many	CASSLDGSIWDTQYF	TGTGCCAGCAGCTTAGATGGGTCGATTTGGGATACGCAGTATTTT